This TCR beta chain was identified during a study of blood T cell repertoires in COVID-19. CDR3 length: 14 amino acids. CDR1 MDHEN and CDR2 SYDVKM come from the germline V gene. Trimming took 2 bases from V and 9 from J, leaving 14 bases between them. Per the study methods: Amplification of reference gene primers was used by the study to estimate nucleated cell counts. Assay: immunoSEQ multiplex PCR; the TCRdb copy retains only in-frame clones and omits some. V, J and clone size derive from that table, while D and trimming were established from the DNA sequence. The sample has about 390,000 clones; around 87% are singletons.

The chain combines TRBV28 with TRBJ1-5; D may be TRBD1 (6 bases). This TCR derives from a woman aged 55-75 years with COVID-19, enrolled during active disease. The sequenced material came from peripheral blood. CDR3 in amino acids: CASSLNEGGRPQHF. Written as DNA, the CDR3 is TGTGCCAGCAGTTTAAATGAGGGGGGGCGGCCCCAGCATTTT.